This T cell receptor beta chain comes out of a study of cytomegalovirus exposure and HLA in healthy donors. The overall study: Most genotyped donors, around 86% of 300 to 400, had Caucasian-associated genetic ancestry.

This clone came up once. 13 Jbeta primers and 60 Vbeta primers were used for the PCR. Clones were read by immunoSEQ multiplex PCR, and TCRdb kept only the in-frame ones, dropping some. Altogether about 200,000 clones are present, more than 60% being singletons, with the ten largest covering around 1.7%. Sequenced: PBMCs. The receptor's source is a man aged 50-59 years in good health and CMV-seronegative.

In nucleotides, the CDR3 is TGTGCCAGCAGTCACTCCGACAGCGACTATGGCTACACCTTC. It is translated as CASSHSDSDYGYTF. The J gene is TRBJ1-2, the V gene TRBV4-2; a weak D match, TRBD1 (5 bases). The germline V gene has CDR1 LGHNA and CDR2 YNFKEQ. The CDR3 loop spans 14 amino acids. The ends were cut back, 6 bases at V and 3 bases at J, with 14 bases in the middle.